This T cell receptor beta chain appears in the sequencing data of a study of shared clonotypes between healthy human individuals. The ends were cut back, 6 bases at V and 0 bases at J, with 12 bases in the middle. Germline lookup yields CDR1 MDHEN and CDR2 SYDVKM. This CDR3 comprises 15 residues. Authors' analysis steps: Filtering was not the same, since immunoSEQ gave junction-only sequences without quality scores. TCRdb's copy holds only in-frame clones and misses some; the assay was immunoSEQ multiplex PCR. From that table come the V and J calls and clone size; the DNA was used to work out D and trimming. The profile shows more than 850,000 clones, more than 75% of them singletons. In this sample, this clone turned up many times. Recent vaccinations or acute infections were absent in the healthy HIV-negative adult donors. A CD45RA+ naive subset and a CD45RA-negative memory subset were split from CD4+ cells.

This TCR came from a man between 18 and 29 years old in good health. Some clones in this sample may be carry-over from other donors' samples. The chain has TRBV28 and TRBJ1-3; unclear D gene. The sample was memory CD4+ T cells from PBMCs. Subset given: CD45RA-negative fraction. CDR3 amino acids: CASRSPGLSGNTIYF. The CDR3 DNA is TGTGCCAGCAGATCTCCAGGTCTCTCTGGAAACACCATATATTTT.